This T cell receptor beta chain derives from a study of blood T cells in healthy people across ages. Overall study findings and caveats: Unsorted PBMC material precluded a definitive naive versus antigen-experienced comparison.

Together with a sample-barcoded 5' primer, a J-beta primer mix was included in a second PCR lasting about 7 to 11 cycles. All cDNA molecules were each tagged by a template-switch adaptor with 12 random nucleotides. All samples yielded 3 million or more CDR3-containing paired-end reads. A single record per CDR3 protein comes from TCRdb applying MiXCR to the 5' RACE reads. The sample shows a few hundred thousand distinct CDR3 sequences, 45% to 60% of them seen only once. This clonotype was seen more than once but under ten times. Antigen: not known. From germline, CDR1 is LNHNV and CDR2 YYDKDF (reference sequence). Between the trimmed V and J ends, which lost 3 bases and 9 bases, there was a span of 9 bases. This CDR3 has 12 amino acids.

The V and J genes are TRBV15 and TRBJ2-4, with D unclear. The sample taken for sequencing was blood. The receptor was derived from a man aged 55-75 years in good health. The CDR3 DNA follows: TGTGCCACCAGCAGGTCCCAGTGCATTCAGTACTTC. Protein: CATSRSQCIQYF.